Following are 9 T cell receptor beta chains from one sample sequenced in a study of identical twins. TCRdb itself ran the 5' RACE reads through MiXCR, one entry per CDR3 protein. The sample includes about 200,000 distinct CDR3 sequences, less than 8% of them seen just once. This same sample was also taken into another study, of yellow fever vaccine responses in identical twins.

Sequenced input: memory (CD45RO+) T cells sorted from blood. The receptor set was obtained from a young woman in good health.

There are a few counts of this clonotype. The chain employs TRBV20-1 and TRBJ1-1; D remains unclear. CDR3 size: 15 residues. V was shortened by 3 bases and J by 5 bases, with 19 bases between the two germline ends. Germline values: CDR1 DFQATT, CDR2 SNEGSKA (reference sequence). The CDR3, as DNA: TGCAGTGCTAGTCTTTTGCGGGTCCCAGATACTGAAGCTTTCTTT. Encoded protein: CSASLLRVPDTEAFF.

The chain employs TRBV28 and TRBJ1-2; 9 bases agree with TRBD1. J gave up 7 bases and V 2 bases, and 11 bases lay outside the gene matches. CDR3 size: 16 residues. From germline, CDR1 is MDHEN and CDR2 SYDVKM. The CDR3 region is CASSLPSGQGVGGYTF. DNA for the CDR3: TGTGCCAGCAGTTTACCCTCGGGACAGGGAGTTGGTGGCTACACCTTC.

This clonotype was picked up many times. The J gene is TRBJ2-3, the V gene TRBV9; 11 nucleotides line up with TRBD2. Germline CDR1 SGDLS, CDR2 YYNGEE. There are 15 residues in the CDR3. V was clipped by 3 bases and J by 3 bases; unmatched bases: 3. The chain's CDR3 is CASSGSGGVTDTQYF. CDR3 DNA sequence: TGTGCCAGCAGCGGTAGCGGGGGGGTTACAGATACGCAGTATTTT.

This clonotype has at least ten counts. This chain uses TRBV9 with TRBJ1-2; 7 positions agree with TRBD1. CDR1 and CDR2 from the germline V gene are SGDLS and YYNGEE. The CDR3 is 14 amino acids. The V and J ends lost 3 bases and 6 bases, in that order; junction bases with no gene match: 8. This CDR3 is CASSARQGGDGYTF. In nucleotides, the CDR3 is TGTGCCAGCAGCGCTCGCCAGGGGGGGGATGGCTACACCTTC. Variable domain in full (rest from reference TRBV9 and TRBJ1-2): DSGVTQTPKHLITATGQRVTLRCSPRSGDLSVYWYQQSLDQGLQFLIQYYNGEERAKGNILERFSAQQFPDLHSELNLSSLELGDSALYFCASSARQGGDGYTFGSGTRLTVV.

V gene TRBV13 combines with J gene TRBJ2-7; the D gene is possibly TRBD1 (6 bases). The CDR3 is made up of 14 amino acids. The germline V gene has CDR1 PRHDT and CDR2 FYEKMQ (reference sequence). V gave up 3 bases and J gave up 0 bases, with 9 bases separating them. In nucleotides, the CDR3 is TGTGCCAGCAGCTTTGGGGACATCTCCTACGAGCAGTACTTC. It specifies CASSFGDISYEQYF.

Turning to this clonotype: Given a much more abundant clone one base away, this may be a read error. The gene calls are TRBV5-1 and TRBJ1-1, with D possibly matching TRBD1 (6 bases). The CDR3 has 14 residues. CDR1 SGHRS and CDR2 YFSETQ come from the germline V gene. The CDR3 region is CTSSLQGMGTEAFF. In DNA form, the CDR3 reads TGCACCAGCAGCTTGCAGGGGATGGGCACTGAAGCTTTCTTT.

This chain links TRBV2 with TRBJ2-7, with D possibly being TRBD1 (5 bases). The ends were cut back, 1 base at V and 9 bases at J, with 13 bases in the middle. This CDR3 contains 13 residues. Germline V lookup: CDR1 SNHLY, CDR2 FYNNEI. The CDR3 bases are TGTGCCAGCAGTGAAGGGGGATCAACAGGGCAGTACTTC. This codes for CASSEGGSTGQYF.

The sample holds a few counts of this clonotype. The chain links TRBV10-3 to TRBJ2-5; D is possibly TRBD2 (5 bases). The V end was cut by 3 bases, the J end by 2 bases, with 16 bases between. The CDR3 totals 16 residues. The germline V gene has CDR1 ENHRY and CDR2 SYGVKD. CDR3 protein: CAISEGWGTGQETQYF. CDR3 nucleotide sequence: TGTGCCATCAGTGAAGGATGGGGTACGGGGCAAGAGACCCAGTACTTC.

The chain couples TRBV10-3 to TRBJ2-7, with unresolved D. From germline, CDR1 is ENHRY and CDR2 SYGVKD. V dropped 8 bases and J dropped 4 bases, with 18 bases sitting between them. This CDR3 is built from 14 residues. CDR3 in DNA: TGTGCCATCTCCCTTAACTTAGGGCAATACGAGCAGTACTTC. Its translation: CAISLNLGQYEQYF.